The present T cell receptor beta chain was sequenced within a study of blood T cell repertoires in COVID-19. Background on the study: Both acute and convalescent COVID-19 samples were obtained from the United States, Italy and Spain. PBMCs, B-cell-depleted T cells, or T cells provided the cDNA or gDNA that made up the material.

This clone was picked up a small number of times. Individuals aged roughly 18 to 95 years were recruited from 24 US areas. Participant reports of clinical history set cohort assignment. TCRdb's copy holds only in-frame clones and misses some; the assay was immunoSEQ multiplex PCR. In the table there are 200,000 to 250,000 clones, 80% of which are singletons. Specimen: PBMCs or T cells enriched from blood (not recorded which). The receptor's source is a woman in her forties with acute COVID-19.

CDR3 coding DNA: TGTGCCAGCAGTGGGACTCCGAGCACCGGGGAGCTGTTTTTT. Its protein product is CASSGTPSTGELFF. V and J are TRBV6-6 and TRBJ2-2, with D perhaps TRBD2 (6 bases). The CDR3 is 14 amino acids. V lost 5 bases and J lost 4, with 11 bases in between. CDR1 MNHNY and CDR2 SVGAGI come from the germline V gene (reference sequence).